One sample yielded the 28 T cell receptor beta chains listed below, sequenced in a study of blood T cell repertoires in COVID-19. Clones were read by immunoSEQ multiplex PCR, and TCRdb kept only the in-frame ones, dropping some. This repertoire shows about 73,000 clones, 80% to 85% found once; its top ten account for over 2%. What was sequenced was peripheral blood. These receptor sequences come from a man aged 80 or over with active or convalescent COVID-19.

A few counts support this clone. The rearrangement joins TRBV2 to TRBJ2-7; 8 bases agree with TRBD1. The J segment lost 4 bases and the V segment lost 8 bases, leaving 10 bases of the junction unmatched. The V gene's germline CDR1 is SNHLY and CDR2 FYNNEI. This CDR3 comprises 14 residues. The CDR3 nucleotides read TGTGCCAGCTCAGGGGGCAGGGGCGGATACGAGCAGTACTTC. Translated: CASSGGRGGYEQYF.

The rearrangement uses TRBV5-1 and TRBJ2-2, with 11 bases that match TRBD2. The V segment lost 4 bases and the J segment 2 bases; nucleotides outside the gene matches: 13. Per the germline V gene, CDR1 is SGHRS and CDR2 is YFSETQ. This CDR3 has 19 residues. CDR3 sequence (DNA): TGCGCCAGCAGCCGCTCTAGCGGGGGGACCAACCGCAACACCGGGGAGCTGTTTTTT. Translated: CASSRSSGGTNRNTGELFF.

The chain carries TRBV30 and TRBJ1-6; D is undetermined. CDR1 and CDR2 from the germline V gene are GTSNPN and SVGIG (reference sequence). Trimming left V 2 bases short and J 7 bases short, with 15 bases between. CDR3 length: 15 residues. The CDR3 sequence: CAWSYLWGENSPLHF. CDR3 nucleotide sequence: TGTGCCTGGAGTTACCTTTGGGGAGAAAATTCACCCCTCCACTTT. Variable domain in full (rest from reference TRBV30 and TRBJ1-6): SQTIHQWPATLVQPVGSPLSLECTVEGTSNPNLYWYRQAAGRGLQLLFYSVGIGQISSEVPQNLSASRPQDRQFILSSKKLLLSDSGFYLCAWSYLWGENSPLHFGNGTRLTVT.

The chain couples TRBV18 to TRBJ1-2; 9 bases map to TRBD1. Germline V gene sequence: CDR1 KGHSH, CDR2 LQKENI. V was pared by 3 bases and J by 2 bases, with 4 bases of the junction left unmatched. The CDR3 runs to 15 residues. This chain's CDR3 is CASSPRTGVNYGYTF. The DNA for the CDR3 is TGTGCCAGCTCACCGCGGACAGGGGTGAACTATGGCTACACCTTC.

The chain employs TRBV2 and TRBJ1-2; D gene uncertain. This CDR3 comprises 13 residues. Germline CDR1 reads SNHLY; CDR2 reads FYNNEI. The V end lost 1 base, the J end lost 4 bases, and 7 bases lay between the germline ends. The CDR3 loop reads CASSEGHFYGYTF. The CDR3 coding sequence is TGTGCCAGCAGTGAAGGACATTTCTATGGCTACACCTTC.

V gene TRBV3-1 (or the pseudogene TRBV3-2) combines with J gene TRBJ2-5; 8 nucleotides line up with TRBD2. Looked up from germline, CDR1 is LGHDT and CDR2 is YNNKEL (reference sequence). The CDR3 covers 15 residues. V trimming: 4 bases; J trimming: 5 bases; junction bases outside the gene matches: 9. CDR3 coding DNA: TGTGCCAGCAGCCCCATTCCAGCGGGGGATGAGACCCAGTACTTC. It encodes CASSPIPAGDETQYF.

The CDR3 nucleotides read TGTGCCACCAGTCGGGGACAGGGAAACAATGAGCAGTTCTTC. Amino acid sequence: CATSRGQGNNEQFF. The chain employs TRBV24-1 and TRBJ2-1; 9 bases agree with TRBD1. There are 14 residues in the CDR3. Losses at the gene ends were 6 bases for V and 5 bases for J; bases not matched to a gene: 4. Germline CDR1 is KGHDR and CDR2 is SFDVKD.

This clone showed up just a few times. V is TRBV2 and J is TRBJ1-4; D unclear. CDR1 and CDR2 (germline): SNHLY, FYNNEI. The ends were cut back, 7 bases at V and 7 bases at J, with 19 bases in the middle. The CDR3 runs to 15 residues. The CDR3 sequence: CASTREEKGGEKLFF. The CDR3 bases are TGTGCCAGCACTCGCGAGGAGAAAGGCGGTGAAAAACTGTTTTTT. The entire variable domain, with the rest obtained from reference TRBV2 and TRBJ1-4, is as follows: EPEVTQTPSHQVTQMGQEVILRCVPISNHLYFYWYRQILGQKVEFLVSFYNNEISEKSEIFDDQFSVERPDGSNFTLKIRSTKLEDSAMYFCASTREEKGGEKLFFGSGTQLSVL.

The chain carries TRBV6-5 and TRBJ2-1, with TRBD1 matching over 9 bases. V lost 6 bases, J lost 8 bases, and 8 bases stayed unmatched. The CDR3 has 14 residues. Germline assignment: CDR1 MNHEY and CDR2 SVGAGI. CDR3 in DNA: TGTGCCAGCAGCGGGACAGGGTGGGTCGATGAGCAGTTCTTC. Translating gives CASSGTGWVDEQFF.

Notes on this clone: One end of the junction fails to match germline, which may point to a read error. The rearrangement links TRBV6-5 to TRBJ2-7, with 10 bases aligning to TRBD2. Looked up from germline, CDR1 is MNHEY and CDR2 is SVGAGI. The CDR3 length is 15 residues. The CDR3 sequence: CASSPLAGASYGQYF. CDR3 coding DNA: TGTGCCAGCAGTCCTCTAGCGGGGGCGTCCTACGGGCAGTACTTC.

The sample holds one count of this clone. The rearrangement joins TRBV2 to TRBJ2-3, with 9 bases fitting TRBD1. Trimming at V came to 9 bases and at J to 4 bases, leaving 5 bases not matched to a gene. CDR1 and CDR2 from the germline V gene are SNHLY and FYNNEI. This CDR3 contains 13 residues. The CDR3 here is CARRDRAADTQYF. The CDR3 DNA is TGTGCCAGAAGGGACAGGGCTGCAGATACGCAGTATTTT.

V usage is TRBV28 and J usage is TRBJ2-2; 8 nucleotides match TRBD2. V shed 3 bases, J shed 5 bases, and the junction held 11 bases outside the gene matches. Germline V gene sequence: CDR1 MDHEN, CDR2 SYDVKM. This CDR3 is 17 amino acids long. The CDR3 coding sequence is TGTGCCAGCAGTTTTTACACCGGGACTAGTTATACCGGGGAGCTGTTTTTT. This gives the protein CASSFYTGTSYTGELFF. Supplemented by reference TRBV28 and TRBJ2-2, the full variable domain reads DVKVTQSSRYLVKRTGEKVFLECVQDMDHENMFWYRQDPGLGLRLIYFSYDVKMKEKGDIPEGYSVSREKKERFSLILESASTNQTSMYLCASSFYTGTSYTGELFFGEGSRLTVL.

The CDR3 reads CASSLGNQETQYF. The CDR3 region has the DNA TGTGCCAGCTCACTCGGGAACCAAGAGACCCAGTACTTC. V and J are TRBV18 and TRBJ2-5; D perhaps matches TRBD2 (5 bases). Trimming pared 4 bases from V and 0 bases from J, leaving 6 bases between. The V gene's germline CDR1 is KGHSH and CDR2 LQKENI. The CDR3 sequence is 13 residues long.

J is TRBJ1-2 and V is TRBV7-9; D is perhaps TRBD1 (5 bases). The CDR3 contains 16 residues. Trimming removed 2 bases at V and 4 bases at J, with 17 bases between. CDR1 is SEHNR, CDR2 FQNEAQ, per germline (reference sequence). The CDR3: CASSLIGAANLYGYTF. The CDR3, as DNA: TGTGCCAGCAGCTTAATAGGGGCAGCTAACCTCTATGGCTACACCTTC.

The CDR3 DNA reads as TGTGCCAGCAGCCTACACCACTCGGGCGAGGGTGGCTACACCTTC. Translated, it gives CASSLHHSGEGGYTF. The chain is built from TRBV14 and TRBJ1-2; D is uncertain. Germline-derived CDR1 and CDR2 are SGHDN and FVKESK. The V gene lost 4 bases and the J gene lost 7 bases, with 19 bases spanning the gap. The CDR3 totals 15 residues.

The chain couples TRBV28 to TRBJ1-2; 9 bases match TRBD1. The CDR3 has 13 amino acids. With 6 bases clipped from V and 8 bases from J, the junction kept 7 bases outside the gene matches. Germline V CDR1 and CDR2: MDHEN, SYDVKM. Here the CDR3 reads CASRGTGTLGYTF. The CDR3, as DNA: TGTGCCAGCAGGGGGACAGGGACGTTGGGCTACACCTTC.

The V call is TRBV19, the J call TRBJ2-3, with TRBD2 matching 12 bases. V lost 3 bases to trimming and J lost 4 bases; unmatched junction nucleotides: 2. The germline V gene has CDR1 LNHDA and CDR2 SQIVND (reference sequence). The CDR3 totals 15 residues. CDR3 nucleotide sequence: TGTGCCAGTAGTATCTCTAGCGGGAGGGCAGATACGCAGTATTTT. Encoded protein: CASSISSGRADTQYF.

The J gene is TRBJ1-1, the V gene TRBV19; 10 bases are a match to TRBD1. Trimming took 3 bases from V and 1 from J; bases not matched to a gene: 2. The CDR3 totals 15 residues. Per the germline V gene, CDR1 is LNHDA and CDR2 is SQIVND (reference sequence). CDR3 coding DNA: TGTGCCAGTAGTATCCGGGACAGGGGGAACACTGAAGCTTTCTTT. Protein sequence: CASSIRDRGNTEAFF.

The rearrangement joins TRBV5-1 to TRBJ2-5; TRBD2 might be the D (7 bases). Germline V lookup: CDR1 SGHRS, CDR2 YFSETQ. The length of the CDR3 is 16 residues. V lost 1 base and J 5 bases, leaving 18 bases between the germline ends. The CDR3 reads CASSLTPGGPWETQYF. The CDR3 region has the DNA TGCGCCAGCAGCTTGACTCCGGGGGGCCCGTGGGAGACCCAGTACTTC. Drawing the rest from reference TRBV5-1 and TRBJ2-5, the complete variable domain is KAGVTQTPRYLIKTRGQQVTLSCSPISGHRSVSWYQQTPGQGLQFLFEYFSETQRNKGNFPGRFSGRQFSNSRSEMNVSTLELGDSALYLCASSLTPGGPWETQYFGPGTRLLVL.

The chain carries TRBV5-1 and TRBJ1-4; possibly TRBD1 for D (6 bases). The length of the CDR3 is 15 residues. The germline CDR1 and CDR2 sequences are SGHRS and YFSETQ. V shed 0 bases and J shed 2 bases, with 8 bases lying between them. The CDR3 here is CASSLEGGTNEKLFF. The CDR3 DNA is TGCGCCAGCAGCTTGGAGGGGGGGACTAATGAAAAACTGTTTTTT.

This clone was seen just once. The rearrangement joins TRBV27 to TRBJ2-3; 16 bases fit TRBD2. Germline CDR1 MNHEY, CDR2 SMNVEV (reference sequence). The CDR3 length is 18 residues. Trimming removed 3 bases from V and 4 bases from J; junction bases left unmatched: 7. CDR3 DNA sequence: TGTGCCAGCAGTTTGGGGACTAGCGGGAGGGCCGGGGCAGATACGCAGTATTTT. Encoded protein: CASSLGTSGRAGADTQYF.

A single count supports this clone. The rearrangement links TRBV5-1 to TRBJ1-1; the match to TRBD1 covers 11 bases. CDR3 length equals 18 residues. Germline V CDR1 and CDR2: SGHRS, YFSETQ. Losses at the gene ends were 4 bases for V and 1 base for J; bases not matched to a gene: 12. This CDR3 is CASSPWGRDRGTNTEAFF. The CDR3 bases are TGCGCCAGCAGCCCCTGGGGTAGGGACAGGGGGACGAACACTGAAGCTTTCTTT.

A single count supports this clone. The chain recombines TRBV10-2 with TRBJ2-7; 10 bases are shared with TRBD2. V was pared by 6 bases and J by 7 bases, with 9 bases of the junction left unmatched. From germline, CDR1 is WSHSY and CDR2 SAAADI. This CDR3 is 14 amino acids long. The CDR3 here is CASREAGGPGEQYF. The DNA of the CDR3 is TGCGCCAGCAGGGAAGCGGGGGGGCCGGGGGAGCAGTACTTC.

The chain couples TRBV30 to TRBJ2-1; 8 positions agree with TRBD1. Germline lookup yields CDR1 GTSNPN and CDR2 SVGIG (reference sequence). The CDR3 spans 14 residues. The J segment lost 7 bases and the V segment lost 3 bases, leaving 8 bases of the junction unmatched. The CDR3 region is CAWRLTGVMNEQFF. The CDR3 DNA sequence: TGTGCCTGGAGGTTGACAGGGGTGATGAATGAGCAGTTCTTC.

CDR3 coding DNA: TGTGCCAGCAGCTGGTCGGGAGCAAGAGATACGCAGTATTTT. Translation gives CASSWSGARDTQYF. The J gene is TRBJ2-3, the V gene TRBV5-5, with a possible D match to TRBD2 (6 bases). The CDR3 covers 14 residues. Germline V gene data show CDR1 as SGHKS and CDR2 as YYEKEE (reference sequence). V lost 3 bases to trimming and J lost 5 bases, with 13 bases between them. Variable domain in full (rest from reference TRBV5-5 and TRBJ2-3): DAGVTQSPTHLIKTRGQQVTLRCSPISGHKSVSWYQQVLGQGPQFIFQYYEKEERGRGNFPDRFSARQFPNYSSELNVNALLLGDSALYLCASSWSGARDTQYFGPGTRLTVL.

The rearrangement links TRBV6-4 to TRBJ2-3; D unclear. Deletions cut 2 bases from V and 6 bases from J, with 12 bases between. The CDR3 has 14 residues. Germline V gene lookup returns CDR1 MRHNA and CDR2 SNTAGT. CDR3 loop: CASSDQANIDTQYF. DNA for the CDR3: TGTGCCAGCAGTGACCAGGCGAACATTGATACGCAGTATTTT.

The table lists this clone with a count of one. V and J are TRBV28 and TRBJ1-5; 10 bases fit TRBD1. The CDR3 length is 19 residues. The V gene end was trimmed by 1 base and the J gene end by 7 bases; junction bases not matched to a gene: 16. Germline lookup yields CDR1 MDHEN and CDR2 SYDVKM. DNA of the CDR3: TGTGCCAGCAGTTTATCCGGGACAGGGGTTAATCACCCCAGCCAGCCCCAGCATTTT. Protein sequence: CASSLSGTGVNHPSQPQHF. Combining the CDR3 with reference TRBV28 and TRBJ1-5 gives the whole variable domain DVKVTQSSRYLVKRTGEKVFLECVQDMDHENMFWYRQDPGLGLRLIYFSYDVKMKEKGDIPEGYSVSREKKERFSLILESASTNQTSMYLCASSLSGTGVNHPSQPQHFGDGTRLSIL.

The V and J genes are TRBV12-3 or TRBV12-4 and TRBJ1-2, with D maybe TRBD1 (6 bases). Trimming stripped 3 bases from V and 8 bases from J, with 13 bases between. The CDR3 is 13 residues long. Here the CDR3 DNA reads TGTGCCAGCAGTTTGCAGGGGAGCAACGGCTACACCTTC. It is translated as CASSLQGSNGYTF.